These 5 T cell receptor beta chains came from one sample sequenced in a study of T-cell memory formation after mild COVID-19. Via MiXCR, TCRdb re-called the 5' RACE reads, giving one row per CDR3 protein. In the table there are about 440,000 distinct CDR3 sequences, roughly 20% of which are singletons. Specimen: PBMCs or a T cell subset sorted from them (not recorded which). These receptor sequences come from an adult woman who had mild COVID-19 (a few samples of this study predate the infection). Cell type and time point are not known.

This chain connects TRBV5-1 to TRBJ1-5, with a weak D call TRBD1 (5 bases). CDR1 is SGHRS and CDR2 is YFSETQ in the germline V gene. The CDR3 spans 14 residues. Trimming pared 6 bases from V and 5 bases from J, leaving 15 bases between. Here the CDR3 DNA reads TGCGCCAGCACCCTCTCCGGGGGAGATCAGCCCCAGCATTTT. Protein product: CASTLSGGDQPQHF.

The V gene is TRBV15, the J gene TRBJ2-1; D is perhaps TRBD2 (5 bases). Per the germline V gene, CDR1 is LNHNV and CDR2 is YYDKDF (reference sequence). The CDR3 runs to 13 residues. Trimming took 11 bases from V and 6 from J, leaving 17 bases between them. CDR3 loop: CASGSPGSNEQFF. The CDR3 DNA follows: TGTGCCTCGGGCTCCCCGGGGTCCAATGAGCAGTTCTTC.

There are many counts of this clonotype. J is TRBJ2-5 and V is TRBV6-6; D unclear. The CDR3 contains 12 residues. The germline CDR1 and CDR2 sequences are MNHNY and SVGAGI (reference sequence). The V end was cut by 6 bases, the J end by 1 base, with 6 bases between. The DNA of the CDR3 is TGTGCCAGCAGACAGCCCCAAGAGACCCAGTACTTC. Amino acids: CASRQPQETQYF.

The rearrangement links TRBV11-2 to TRBJ2-5; D is perhaps TRBD1 (6 bases). The germline V gene has CDR1 SGHAT and CDR2 FQNNGV. Trimming pared 2 bases from V and 4 bases from J, leaving 8 bases between. This CDR3 is built from 13 residues. CDR3: CASSLRTAETQYF. The DNA of the CDR3 is TGTGCCAGCAGCTTAAGGACAGCAGAGACCCAGTACTTC.

This clonotype was seen a handful of times. The chain links TRBV24-1 to TRBJ2-1; D gene ambiguous. The length of the CDR3 is 17 residues. Germline lookup yields CDR1 KGHDR and CDR2 SFDVKD. Trimming removed 3 bases at V and 0 bases at J, with 14 bases between. The CDR3 here is CATSDGPTSSSYNEQFF. The CDR3 DNA reads as TGTGCCACCAGTGATGGCCCAACGTCAAGCTCCTACAATGAGCAGTTCTTC.